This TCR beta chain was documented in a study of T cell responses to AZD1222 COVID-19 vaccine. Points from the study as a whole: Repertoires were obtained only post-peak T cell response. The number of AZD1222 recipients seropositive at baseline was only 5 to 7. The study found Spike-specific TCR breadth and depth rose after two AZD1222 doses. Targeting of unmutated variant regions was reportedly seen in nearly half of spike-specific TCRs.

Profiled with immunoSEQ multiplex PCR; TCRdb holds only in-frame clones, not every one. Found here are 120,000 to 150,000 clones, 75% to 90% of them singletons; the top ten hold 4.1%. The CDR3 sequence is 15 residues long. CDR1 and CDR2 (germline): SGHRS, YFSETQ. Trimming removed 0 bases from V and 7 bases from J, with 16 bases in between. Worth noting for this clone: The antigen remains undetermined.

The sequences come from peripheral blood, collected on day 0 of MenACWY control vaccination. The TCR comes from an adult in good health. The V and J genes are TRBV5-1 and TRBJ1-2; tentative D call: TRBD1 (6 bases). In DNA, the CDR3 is TGCGCCAGCAGCTTGGGAGCAGGGGCCTATAGTGGCTACACCTTC. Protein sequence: CASSLGAGAYSGYTF. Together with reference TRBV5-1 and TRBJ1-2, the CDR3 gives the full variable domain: KAGVTQTPRYLIKTRGQQVTLSCSPISGHRSVSWYQQTPGQGLQFLFEYFSETQRNKGNFPGRFSGRQFSNSRSEMNVSTLELGDSALYLCASSLGAGAYSGYTFGSGTRLTVV.